The 15 T cell receptor beta chains presented below share a single source sample, sequenced in a study of cytomegalovirus exposure and HLA in healthy donors. Use of 60 Vbeta and 13 Jbeta primers characterized the PCR. Profiling relied on immunoSEQ multiplex PCR, and the TCRdb table lists in-frame clones only, not all of them. The top ten clones hold 2.5% to 3% of a sample with about 88,000 clones, 69% of them seen once. The specimen sequenced was PBMCs. These receptors all come from a man between 45 and 60 years old in good health and CMV-seronegative.

The chain links TRBV7-8 to TRBJ1-5, with 7 bases fitting TRBD1. Germline V gene data show CDR1 as SGHVS and CDR2 as FQNEAQ. V shed 5 bases and J 11 bases; nucleotides not matched to a gene: 18. The CDR3 contains 16 residues. Here the CDR3 DNA reads TGTGCCAGCAGCCCCAGGACAGGCCGTTCTCAAATAGCCCAGCATTTT. The encoded protein is CASSPRTGRSQIAQHF.

This sequence joins TRBV7-3 and TRBJ1-2; the match to TRBD1 covers 9 bases. Per germline, CDR1 SGHTA and CDR2 FQGTGA. The CDR3 is 16 amino acids. V was pared by 0 bases and J by 7 bases, with 9 bases of the junction left unmatched. CDR3 amino acids: CASSLTGTGRGAGYTF. The CDR3 DNA sequence: TGTGCCAGCAGCTTAACAGGGACAGGGCGAGGTGCTGGCTACACCTTC. The variable domain in full, completed from reference TRBV7-3 and TRBJ1-2, reads GAGVSQTPSNKVTEKGKYVELRCDPISGHTALYWYRQSLGQGPEFLIYFQGTGAADDSGLPNDRFFAVRPEGSVSTLKIQRTERGDSAVYLCASSLTGTGRGAGYTFGSGTRLTVV.

The V gene is TRBV18, the J gene TRBJ1-1; 8 bases line up with TRBD1. This CDR3 region has 16 residues. CDR1 and CDR2 from the germline V gene are KGHSH and LQKENI. V shed 3 bases and J 2 bases; nucleotides not matched to a gene: 8. The CDR3 is CASSPVVQGANTEAFF. The DNA for the CDR3 is TGTGCCAGCTCACCGGTGGTCCAGGGGGCAAACACTGAAGCTTTCTTT. The variable domain in full, with the rest retrieved from reference TRBV18 and TRBJ1-1, is NAGVMQNPRHLVRRRGQEARLRCSPMKGHSHVYWYRQLPEEGLKFMVYLQKENIIDESGMPKERFSAEFPKEGPSILRIQQVVRGDSAAYFCASSPVVQGANTEAFFGQGTRLTVV.

The sample holds a few counts of this clone. V usage is TRBV4-3 and J usage is TRBJ2-5; weak D call: TRBD1 (5 bases). The CDR3 length is 15 residues. The ends were cut back, 1 base at V and 2 bases at J, with 11 bases in the middle. Germline V gene data show CDR1 as LGHNA and CDR2 as YSLEER. The CDR3 region has the DNA TGCGCCAGCAGCCAAGGGACAATCAGTCAAGAGACCCAGTACTTC. Translating gives CASSQGTISQETQYF.

The chain carries TRBV5-4 and TRBJ2-3, with D maybe TRBD1 (6 bases). Germline CDR1 is SGHNT and CDR2 is YYREEE (reference sequence). This CDR3 contains 15 residues. V lost 2 bases and J lost 2, with 12 bases in between. This CDR3 is CASSFWAGDTDTQYF. CDR3 coding DNA: TGTGCCAGCAGCTTCTGGGCAGGGGACACAGATACGCAGTATTTT.

The CDR3, as DNA: TGTGCCAGCAGCTTTGTGCGGGGTCCGAACACTGAAGCTTTCTTT. This sequence encodes CASSFVRGPNTEAFF. V usage is TRBV11-1 and J usage is TRBJ1-1; D unresolved. Germline V lookup: CDR1 SGHAT, CDR2 FQDESV (reference sequence). V was cut by 3 bases and J by 1 base, with 12 bases left in between. There are 15 residues in the CDR3.

The chain employs TRBV11-1 and TRBJ2-1; D uncertain. The CDR3 covers 12 residues. Germline CDR1 SGHAT, CDR2 FQDESV (reference sequence). V was cut by 5 bases and J by 4 bases, with 6 bases left in between. CDR3 residues: CASSVSYNEQFF. CDR3 coding DNA: TGTGCCAGCAGCGTATCGTACAATGAGCAGTTCTTC.

The rearrangement links TRBV10-3 to TRBJ2-5; 8 bases match TRBD1. The germline gives CDR1 ENHRY, CDR2 SYGVKD. This CDR3 has 13 residues. The J segment lost 5 bases and the V segment lost 8 bases, leaving 7 bases of the junction unmatched. CDR3 amino acids: CAIRAGGQETQYF. In DNA form, the CDR3 reads TGTGCCATCCGGGCAGGGGGCCAGGAGACCCAGTACTTC.

This clone has only one observation. The V call is TRBV9, the J call TRBJ2-3; tentative D call: TRBD2 (5 bases). V was clipped by 0 bases and J by 3 bases, with 14 bases between them. The CDR3 extends over 16 amino acids. Germline CDR1 is SGDLS and CDR2 is YYNGEE. This CDR3 reads CASSVGRRGVTDTQYF. CDR3 coding DNA: TGTGCCAGCAGCGTAGGTCGTCGGGGTGTGACAGATACGCAGTATTTT.

V and J are TRBV18 and TRBJ2-1, with TRBD2 matching 15 bases. CDR1 KGHSH and CDR2 LQKENI come from the germline V gene. The V gene end was trimmed by 3 bases and the J gene end by 7 bases; junction bases not matched to a gene: 1. The CDR3 is made up of 15 amino acids. The DNA for the CDR3 is TGTGCCAGCTCACCTGGACTAGCGGGGGGGAATGAGCAGTTCTTC. It translates to CASSPGLAGGNEQFF.

V usage is TRBV7-2 and J usage is TRBJ2-5, with 11 bases lining up with TRBD2. The CDR3 contains 14 residues. Germline assignment: CDR1 SGHTA and CDR2 FQGNSA. The J segment lost 6 bases and the V segment lost 8 bases, leaving 8 bases of the junction unmatched. As DNA, the CDR3 is TGTGCCAGCGGCTCTAGCGGGGGGTGGAAGACCCAGTACTTC. It encodes CASGSSGGWKTQYF. Full variable domain (rest looked up from reference TRBV7-2 and TRBJ2-5): GAGVSQSPSNKVTEKGKDVELRCDPISGHTALYWYRQSLGQGLEFLIYFQGNSAPDKSGLPSDRFSAERTGGSVSTLTIQRTQQEDSAVYLCASGSSGGWKTQYFGPGTRLLVL.

In this sample, this clone turned up a few times. The chain recombines TRBV6-5 with TRBJ1-4; D might be TRBD1 (6 bases). Germline V gene lookup returns CDR1 MNHEY and CDR2 SVGAGI. V shed 2 bases and J shed 6 bases, with 13 bases lying between them. The CDR3 runs to 15 residues. CDR3: CASSYVGGRDEKLFF. CDR3 nucleotide sequence: TGTGCCAGCAGTTACGTCGGGGGGCGGGATGAAAAACTGTTTTTT.

This rearrangement joins TRBV29-1 to TRBJ2-1; D is possibly TRBD1 (5 bases). V was cut by 7 bases and J by 4 bases, with 11 bases left in between. This CDR3 contains 12 residues. Germline CDR1 is SQVTM and CDR2 is ANQGSEA. This CDR3 is CSGNQGYNEQFF. The CDR3 nucleotides are TGCAGCGGGAACCAGGGTTACAATGAGCAGTTCTTC.

The table lists this clone with a few counts. V usage is TRBV7-9 and J usage is TRBJ1-4, with D hard to call. From germline, CDR1 is SEHNR and CDR2 FQNEAQ (reference sequence). V lost 1 base and J lost 2, with 5 bases in between. CDR3 length equals 14 residues. CDR3 region: CASSLGGTNEKLFF. The CDR3 nucleotides are TGTGCCAGCAGCTTAGGAGGCACTAATGAAAAACTGTTTTTT.

The chain joins TRBV7-8 to TRBJ2-1, with a tentative D call TRBD2 (5 bases). The CDR3 extends over 15 amino acids. Germline V gives CDR1 SGHVS, CDR2 FQNEAQ. V dropped 5 bases and J dropped 1 base, with 12 bases sitting between them. CDR3: CASSPEAQSYNEQFF. CDR3 DNA: TGTGCCAGCAGCCCGGAGGCCCAATCCTACAATGAGCAGTTCTTC.